The clone carrying this T cell receptor beta chain appeared a single time. The CDR3 runs 15 residues. V trimming: 2 bases; J trimming: 5 bases; junction bases outside the gene matches: 2. From germline, CDR1 is SGHTA and CDR2 FQGNSA. These data originate in a study of blood T cell repertoires in COVID-19. The wider study: Acute and convalescent COVID-19 samples came from the United States, Italy and Spain. T cells, B-cell-depleted T cells, or PBMCs supplied cDNA or gDNA.

Authors' processing steps: The authors estimated nucleated cell counts from reference gene primer amplification. Sequenced by immunoSEQ multiplex PCR; TCRdb stores in-frame clones only, minus some. V and J calls and clone size are copied from that table; D and trimming were computed from the DNA. The sample holds about 140,000 clones, around nine tenths seen once. The sequence was obtained from a woman aged 40-49 years with acute or convalescent COVID-19. The chain uses TRBV7-2 and TRBJ1-6, with 8 nucleotides matching TRBD1. The sample comprised peripheral blood. The CDR3 is CASSLQGANNSPLHF. CDR3 DNA: TGTGCCAGCAGCTTACAGGGGGCGAATAATTCACCCCTCCACTTT. Drawing the rest from reference TRBV7-2 and TRBJ1-6, the complete variable domain is GAGVSQSPSNKVTEKGKDVELRCDPISGHTALYWYRQSLGQGLEFLIYFQGNSAPDKSGLPSDRFSAERTGGSVSTLTIQRTQQEDSAVYLCASSLQGANNSPLHFGNGTRLTVT.